The rows below give T cell receptor beta chains drawn from one sample of a study of CD8+CD57+ T cells in acquired aplastic anemia. MiXCR, run by TCRdb on the reads, gives a single entry per CDR3 protein. The profile shows around 150,000 distinct CDR3 sequences, over 55% of them singletons. Sample: sorted CD4+, CD8+, or CD8+CD57+ T cells (not recorded which) from PBMCs. These receptors all come from a human donor with aplastic anemia. CDR3s include the opening cysteine and the closing phenylalanine or tryptophan. Fields, in order: V gene, J gene, D gene, clone size, CDR3 protein, CDR3 DNA. A D gene is named only where the DNA matches it firmly. Rows may omit the clone size; those that give it use once, few, many or a size class.

TRBV29-1	TRBJ2-5	TRBD2	once	CSSLAGVQETQYF	TGCAGCTCGCTTGCGGGGGTGCAAGAGACCCAGTACTTC
TRBV7-9	TRBJ2-1	-	few	CASSLGWGAFGPNEQFF	TGTGCCAGCAGCTTAGGGTGGGGGGCTTTCGGGCCCAATGAGCAGTTCTTC
TRBV7-9	TRBJ2-7	TRBD1	-	CASSYGTEAREQYF	TGTGCCAGCAGCTATGGGACAGAGGCGAGGGAGCAGTACTTC
TRBV15	TRBJ2-1	TRBD2	-	CATSTRTSDEQFF	TGTGCCACCAGCACCCGGACTAGTGATGAGCAGTTCTTC
TRBV2	TRBJ1-3	-	once	CASSADPIRRNTIYF	TGTGCCAGCAGCGCCGACCCAATTCGGAGAAACACCATATATTTT
TRBV20-1	TRBJ1-2	-	-	CSAPKDGYGYTF	TGCAGTGCTCCTAAGGACGGCTATGGCTACACCTTC
TRBV25-1	TRBJ2-3	-	-	CASSELLAYTQYF	TGTGCCAGCAGTGAATTATTAGCATATACGCAGTATTTT
TRBV6-4	TRBJ2-1	-	-	CTSSDSSENEQFF	TGTACCAGCAGTGACTCTAGCGAGAATGAGCAGTTCTTC
TRBV6-1	TRBJ1-1	-	-	CASSYSVLDVAFF	TGTGCCAGCAGTTACTCAGTCCTGGACGTGGCTTTCTTT
TRBV7-9	TRBJ1-1	-	once	CASGLTHTEAFF	TGTGCCAGCGGTCTGACCCACACTGAAGCTTTCTTT
TRBV10-3	TRBJ2-3	-	-	CAISAADTQYF	TGTGCCATCAGTGCAGCAGATACGCAGTATTTT
TRBV12-5	TRBJ1-3	-	many	CASGRMGSGNTIYF	TGTGCTAGTGGGCGCATGGGGTCGGGAAACACCATATATTTT
TRBV9	TRBJ2-7	-	-	CASSEGGGTWTYEQYF	TGTGCCAGCAGCGAGGGTGGCGGGACGTGGACCTACGAGCAGTACTTC
TRBV24-1	TRBJ2-6	TRBD1	once	CATSDGTVTGANVLTF	TGTGCCACCAGTGATGGGACAGTTACCGGGGCCAACGTCCTGACTTTC
TRBV20-1	TRBJ2-5	TRBD1	-	CSASTGTEEETQYF	TGCAGTGCTAGTACCGGGACAGAAGAAGAGACCCAGTACTTC
TRBV5-1	TRBJ2-2	-	-	CASSDWTRTGELFF	TGCGCCAGCAGTGATTGGACCCGGACCGGGGAGCTGTTTTTT
TRBV20-1	TRBJ2-5	TRBD2	few	CSAFGLAEDQETQYF	TGCAGTGCCTTTGGTCTAGCGGAGGACCAAGAGACCCAGTACTTC
TRBV15	TRBJ1-6	TRBD1	few	CATSRGQEGSPLHF	TGTGCCACCAGCAGGGGACAGGAAGGTTCACCCCTCCACTTT
TRBV10-3	TRBJ1-5	-	-	CAISDDLTGQPQHF	TGTGCCATCAGTGACGACCTAACGGGTCAGCCCCAGCATTTT
TRBV7-3	TRBJ2-4	-	-	CASSLAGAINIQYF	TGTGCCAGCAGCTTAGCAGGGGCGATAAACATTCAGTACTTC
TRBV7-8	TRBJ2-7	TRBD1	-	CASSQRGGTGNEQYF	TGTGCCAGCAGCCAGCGGGGAGGGACAGGGAACGAGCAGTACTTC
TRBV19	TRBJ1-3	-	many	CASSPRTPSSGNTIYF	TGTGCCAGTAGTCCCCGGACTCCCAGCTCTGGAAACACCATATATTTT
TRBV7-6	TRBJ1-1	TRBD1	-	CASSLTGSNEAFF	TGTGCCAGCAGCTTGACAGGGTCAAATGAAGCTTTCTTT
TRBV7-9	TRBJ2-7	-	-	CASSYSSTYGYEQYF	TGTGCCAGCAGTTACTCGTCAACCTATGGATACGAGCAGTACTTC
TRBV9	TRBJ2-7	-	-	CASSVRQGGDEQYF	TGTGCCAGCAGCGTAAGGCAGGGGGGCGACGAGCAGTACTTC
TRBV20-1	TRBJ2-1	TRBD2	-	CSHTDRAGGGEQFF	TGCAGTCATACCGACAGAGCGGGGGGTGGTGAGCAGTTCTTC
TRBV7-3	TRBJ2-5	-	-	CASSLSGGGVETQYF	TGTGCCAGCAGCTTGTCAGGGGGAGGTGTGGAGACCCAGTACTTC
TRBV20-1	TRBJ2-7	-	-	CSARRSSPHEQYF	TGCAGTGCTAGAAGGTCTAGCCCCCACGAGCAGTACTTC
TRBV29-1	TRBJ2-7	-	-	CSVIGAGYSYEQYF	TGCAGCGTTATCGGGGCAGGGTACTCCTACGAGCAGTACTTC
TRBV20-1	TRBJ2-7	-	-	CSANLGGYEQYF	TGCAGTGCTAACCTTGGTGGCTACGAGCAGTACTTC
TRBV5-1	TRBJ2-5	-	-	CASSLSRGAVGETQYF	TGCGCCAGCAGCTTGAGTAGGGGGGCAGTCGGAGAGACCCAGTACTTC